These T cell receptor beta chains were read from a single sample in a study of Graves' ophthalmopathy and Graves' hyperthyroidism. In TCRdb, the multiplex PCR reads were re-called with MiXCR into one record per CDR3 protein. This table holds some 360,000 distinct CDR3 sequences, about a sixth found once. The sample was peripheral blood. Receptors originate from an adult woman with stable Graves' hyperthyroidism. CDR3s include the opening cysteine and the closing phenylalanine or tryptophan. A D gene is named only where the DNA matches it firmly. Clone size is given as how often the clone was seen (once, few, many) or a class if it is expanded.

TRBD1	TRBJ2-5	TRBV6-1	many	CASSLATGAGETQYF	TGTGCCAGCAGCCTAGCAACAGGGGCTGGAGAGACCCAGTACTTC
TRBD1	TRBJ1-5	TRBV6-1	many	CASSVMTGRGQPQHF	TGTGCCAGCAGTGTAATGACAGGGCGAGGTCAGCCCCAGCATTTT
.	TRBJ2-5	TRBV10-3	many	CATAWAEQETQYF	TGTGCCACCGCATGGGCAGAACAAGAGACCCAGTACTTC
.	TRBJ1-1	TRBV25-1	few	CASRRGPLGAFF	TGTGCCAGCAGGAGGGGCCCCCTCGGCGCTTTCTTT
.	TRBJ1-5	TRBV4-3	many	CASSQTQGNQPQHF	TGCGCCAGCAGCCAAACACAGGGTAATCAGCCCCAGCATTTT
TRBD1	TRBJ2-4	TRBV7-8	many	CASSLARAGTGALIKYF	TGTGCCAGCAGCTTAGCGCGGGCGGGGACAGGGGCCCTCATTAAGTACTTC
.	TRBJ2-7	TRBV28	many	CAATPGLLGEQYF	TGTGCCGCCACGCCGGGACTCCTCGGGGAGCAGTACTTC
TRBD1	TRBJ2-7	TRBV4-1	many	CASSQEGTGAYEQYF	TGCGCCAGCAGCCAAGAGGGGACAGGAGCCTACGAGCAGTACTTC
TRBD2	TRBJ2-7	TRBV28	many	CASSSGTSGIIYF	TGTGCCAGCAGTTCTGGGACTAGCGGGATCATTTACTTC
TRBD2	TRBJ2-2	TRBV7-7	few	CASSTRTSGKDTGELFF	TGTGCTAGCAGCACCCGGACTAGCGGGAAAGACACCGGGGAGCTGTTTTTT
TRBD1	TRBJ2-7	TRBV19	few	CASSQIWTGGDEQYF	TGTGCCAGTAGCCAAATCTGGACAGGGGGCGACGAGCAGTACTTC
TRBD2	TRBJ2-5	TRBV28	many	CASSSPTSGVKETQYF	TGTGCCAGCAGTTCTCCGACTAGCGGGGTAAAAGAGACCCAGTACTTC
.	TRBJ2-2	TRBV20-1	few	CSARFAPQVWGPGELFF	TGCAGTGCTAGATTTGCGCCCCAGGTTTGGGGACCCGGGGAGCTGTTTTTT
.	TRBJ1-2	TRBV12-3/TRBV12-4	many	CASRPLVLGYTF	TGTGCCAGCAGACCGCTCGTTCTGGGCTACACCTTC
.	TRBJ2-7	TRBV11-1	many	CASSLANGYEQYF	TGTGCCAGCAGCTTAGCGAATGGGTACGAGCAGTACTTC
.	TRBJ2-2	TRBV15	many	CATTGSNTGELFF	TGTGCCACTACAGGGTCGAACACCGGGGAGCTGTTTTTT
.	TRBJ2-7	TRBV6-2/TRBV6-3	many	CATRSAERRYEQYF	TGTGCCACCCGATCAGCGGAGCGGCGCTACGAGCAGTACTTC
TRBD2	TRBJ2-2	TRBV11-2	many	CASSLPGLAGGRELFF	TGTGCCAGCAGCTTACCCGGACTAGCGGGAGGTCGGGAGCTGTTTTTT